This TCR beta chain was recovered during a study of blood T cell repertoires in COVID-19. Study context: Samples of COVID-19 (acute and convalescent) were obtained from the United States, Italy and Spain.

Assay used: immunoSEQ multiplex PCR; TCRdb lists only in-frame clones, some missing. The repertoire consists of around 140,000 clones, with 84% occurring once and the leading ten covering more than 1.4%. CDR3 size: 13 residues. CDR1 and CDR2 (germline): SGHDN, FVKESK. V was clipped by 4 bases and J by 4 bases, with 10 bases between them. This chain joins TRBV14 and TRBJ1-2; tentative D call: TRBD1 (6 bases). Sequenced sample: peripheral blood. The sequence was collected from a man between 60 and 75 years old with acute or convalescent COVID-19. CDR3 amino acids: CASSRGLLYGYTF. As DNA, the CDR3 is TGTGCCAGCAGCCGGGGGCTTCTCTATGGCTACACCTTC. The complete variable domain, with remaining parts taken from reference TRBV14 and TRBJ1-2, reads EAGVTQFPSHSVIEKGQTVTLRCDPISGHDNLYWYRRVMGKEIKFLLHFVKESKQDESGMPNNRFLAERTGGTYSTLKVQPAELEDSGVYFCASSRGLLYGYTFGSGTRLTVV.